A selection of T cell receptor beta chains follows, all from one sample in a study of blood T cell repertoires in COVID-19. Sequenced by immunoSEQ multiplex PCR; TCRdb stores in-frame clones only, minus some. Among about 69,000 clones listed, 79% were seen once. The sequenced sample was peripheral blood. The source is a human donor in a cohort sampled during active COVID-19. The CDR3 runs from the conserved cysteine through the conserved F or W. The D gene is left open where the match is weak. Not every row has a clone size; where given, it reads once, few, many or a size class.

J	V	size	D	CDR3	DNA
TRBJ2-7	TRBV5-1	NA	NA	CASSPPTLYEQYF	TGCGCCAGCAGCCCCCCGACTCTCTACGAGCAGTACTTC
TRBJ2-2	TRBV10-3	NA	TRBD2	CAISESGSGTNTGELFF	TGTGCCATCAGTGAGTCGGGTAGCGGGACAAACACCGGGGAGCTGTTTTTT
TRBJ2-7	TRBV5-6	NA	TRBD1	CASSLRWTGAYEQYF	TGTGCCAGCAGCCTGAGATGGACAGGGGCCTACGAGCAGTACTTC
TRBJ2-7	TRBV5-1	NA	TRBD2	CASSPLGTSYYEQYF	TGCGCCAGCAGCCCGCTCGGGACTAGTTATTACGAGCAGTACTTC
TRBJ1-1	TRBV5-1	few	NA	CASSATVRVPEAFF	TGCGCCAGCAGCGCGACAGTCAGGGTACCTGAAGCTTTCTTT
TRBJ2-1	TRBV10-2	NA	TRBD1	CASSWTGVQGEQFF	TGCGCCAGCAGTTGGACAGGGGTCCAGGGTGAGCAGTTCTTC
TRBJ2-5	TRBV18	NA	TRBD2	CASSPGLAGENTQYF	TGTGCCAGCTCACCCGGACTAGCGGGAGAAAATACCCAGTACTTC
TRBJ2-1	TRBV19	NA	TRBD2	CASSIELAGINEQFF	TGTGCCAGTAGTATCGAACTAGCGGGAATAAATGAGCAGTTCTTC
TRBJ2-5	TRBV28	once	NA	CASSLFRDNQETQYF	TGTGCCAGCAGTTTATTTCGGGACAACCAAGAGACCCAGTACTTC
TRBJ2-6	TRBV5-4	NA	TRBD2	CASRRGGGTPVAGANVLTF	TGTGCCAGCAGACGGGGGGGCGGGACACCCGTCGCTGGGGCCAACGTCCTGACTTTC
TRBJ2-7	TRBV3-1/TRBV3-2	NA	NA	CASSQVSYEQYF	TGTGCCAGCAGCCAAGTATCCTACGAGCAGTACTTC
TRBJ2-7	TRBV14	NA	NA	CASSLGGLFYEQYF	TGTGCCAGCAGCCTCGGAGGCCTTTTCTACGAGCAGTACTTC
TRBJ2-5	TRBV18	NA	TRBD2	CASSPNGQAGRETQYF	TGTGCCAGCTCACCCAACGGGCAAGCGGGGCGAGAGACCCAGTACTTC
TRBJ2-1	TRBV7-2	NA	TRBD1	CASSFGTVVNEQFF	TGTGCCAGCAGCTTTGGGACAGTGGTTAATGAGCAGTTCTTC
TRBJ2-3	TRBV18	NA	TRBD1	CASSPPRQGRTDTQYF	TGTGCCAGCTCACCACCAAGACAGGGTCGTACAGATACGCAGTATTTT
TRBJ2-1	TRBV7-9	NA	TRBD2	CASSPPSGNEQFF	TGTGCCAGCAGCCCTCCTAGCGGCAATGAGCAGTTCTTC
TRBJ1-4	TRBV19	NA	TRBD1	CASSIGGGSNEKLFF	TGTGCCAGTAGTATTGGAGGGGGCTCTAATGAAAAACTGTTTTTT